The 29 T cell receptor beta chains listed next were all sequenced from one sample in a study of T cells in Graves' hyperthyroidism and ophthalmopathy. Regions amplified from RNA transcripts were the TCR beta CDR3 regions. The HTBI set primed first-round TCR CDR3 RT-PCR. TCRdb reprocessed the multiplex PCR reads via MiXCR and lists one record per CDR3 protein. The table shows under 700,000 distinct CDR3 sequences, with approximately 15% occurring only once. The sample consisted of blood. The receptor source for this set is a young woman with Graves' hyperthyroidism.

This clonotype was seen many times. The chain couples TRBV10-3 to TRBJ1-4; 9 bases agree with TRBD1. Germline V gene data show CDR1 as ENHRY and CDR2 as SYGVKD. The ends lost 5 bases at V and 8 bases at J; junction bases unmatched: 6. The CDR3 length is 14 residues. This chain's CDR3 is CAISRTGEKEKLFF. The CDR3, as DNA: TGTGCCATCAGTAGGACAGGGGAGAAGGAAAAACTGTTTTTT.

The chain combines TRBV12-3 or TRBV12-4 with TRBJ2-5; 7 bases match TRBD1. J lost 1 base, V lost 6 bases, and 5 bases had no gene match. CDR3 size: 14 residues. Here the CDR3 DNA reads TGTGCCAGCAGCCAGGGGGACCTCCAAGAGACCCAGTACTTC. It is translated as CASSQGDLQETQYF.

This clonotype came up many times. V usage is TRBV30 and J usage is TRBJ1-5; D not certain. This CDR3 has 13 residues. Germline CDR1 GTSNPN, CDR2 SVGIG (reference sequence). Trimming took off 2 bases at V and 3 bases at J, with 8 bases between the two ends. CDR3 in amino acids: CAWSRGFNQPQHF. CDR3 in DNA: TGTGCCTGGAGTCGAGGCTTCAATCAGCCCCAGCATTTT.

The V call is TRBV20-1, the J call TRBJ2-1, with TRBD2 matching 12 bases. Germline lookup yields CDR1 DFQATT and CDR2 SNEGSKA (reference sequence). The junction had 14 bases not matched to a gene; V was cut back by 6 bases and J by 8 bases. The CDR3 sequence is 16 residues long. DNA of the CDR3: TGCAGTGCCCCACGACTAGCGGGAGATGAATCTGATGAGCAGTTCTTC. Translated, it gives CSAPRLAGDESDEQFF.

The gene calls are TRBV9 and TRBJ2-5; the D is unclear. Germline V gene lookup returns CDR1 SGDLS and CDR2 YYNGEE. CDR3 length: 11 residues. Deletions cut 5 bases from V and 5 bases from J, with 7 bases between. The CDR3 DNA reads as TGTGCCAGCAGAAACTTGGAGACCCAGTACTTC. Its protein product is CASRNLETQYF. Supplemented by reference TRBV9 and TRBJ2-5, the full variable domain reads DSGVTQTPKHLITATGQRVTLRCSPRSGDLSVYWYQQSLDQGLQFLIQYYNGEERAKGNILERFSAQQFPDLHSELNLSSLELGDSALYFCASRNLETQYFGPGTRLLVL.

This clonotype showed up just a few times. In DNA, the CDR3 is TGTGCCAGCAGCTCCATTCTGGTGGGGGGTGAAAAACTGTTTTTT. It translates to CASSSILVGGEKLFF. This chain uses TRBV7-2 with TRBJ1-4; D may be TRBD1 (5 bases). The CDR3 has 15 amino acids. Trimming stripped 4 bases from V and 7 bases from J, with 16 bases between. Germline V lookup: CDR1 SGHTA, CDR2 FQGNSA.

This clonotype has ten or more counts. The J gene is TRBJ2-7, the V gene TRBV6-1, with D possibly TRBD1 on 6 matching bases. CDR1 is MNHNS and CDR2 is SASEGT in the germline V gene. CDR3 length: 16 residues. Trimming took off 0 bases at V and 2 bases at J, with 14 bases between the two ends. CDR3 loop: CASSEAPRQETYEQYF. CDR3 in DNA: TGTGCCAGCAGTGAAGCGCCTCGACAGGAGACCTACGAGCAGTACTTC.

In its sample, this clonotype was seen many times. The CDR3, as DNA: TGTGCCAGCAGTTTGGAGACAGGGGTGAAAGATACGCAGTATTTT. Its translation is CASSLETGVKDTQYF. The chain recombines TRBV28 with TRBJ2-3; 8 bases are a match to TRBD1. This CDR3 has 15 residues. Germline trimming cut 3 bases from V and 5 bases from J; bases unmatched to any gene: 7. Looked up from germline, CDR1 is MDHEN and CDR2 is SYDVKM.

This clonotype showed up just a few times. The genes are TRBV19 and TRBJ1-2; 8 bases agree with TRBD1. Germline CDR1 reads LNHDA; CDR2 reads SQIVND (reference sequence). This CDR3 region has 13 residues. The trim removed 6 bases at V and 8 bases at J, leaving 8 bases unmatched. The CDR3 DNA sequence: TGTGCCAGTAGACCGGGACAGGCTGCGGGCTACACCTTC. Its protein is CASRPGQAAGYTF.

This chain connects TRBV19 to TRBJ2-7, with 9 bases lining up with TRBD2. The germline V gene has CDR1 LNHDA and CDR2 SQIVND (reference sequence). J gave up 2 bases and V 5 bases, and 10 bases lay outside the gene matches. This CDR3 is 16 amino acids long. The CDR3 nucleotides are TGTGCCAGTAGTTCCTCCCGACTAGCGGAGACCTACGAGCAGTACTTC. The encoded protein is CASSSSRLAETYEQYF.

This clonotype was counted at least ten times. The chain uses TRBV7-8 and TRBJ2-1; 14 nucleotides line up with TRBD2. The J segment lost 3 bases and the V segment lost 3 bases, leaving 10 bases of the junction unmatched. This CDR3 region has 19 residues. Germline assignment: CDR1 SGHVS and CDR2 FQNEAQ. CDR3 amino acids: CASSFRTSGGKFLYNEQFF. The CDR3 nucleotides read TGTGCCAGCAGCTTTAGGACTAGCGGGGGGAAATTTCTCTACAATGAGCAGTTCTTC. Drawing the rest from reference TRBV7-8 and TRBJ2-1, the complete variable domain is GAGVSQSPRYKVAKRGQDVALRCDPISGHVSLFWYQQALGQGPEFLTYFQNEAQLDKSGLPSDRFFAERPEGSVSTLKIQRTQQEDSAVYLCASSFRTSGGKFLYNEQFFGPGTRLTVL.

The chain combines TRBV9 with TRBJ1-6, with D maybe TRBD1 (6 bases). Trimming left V 3 bases short and J 10 bases short, with 14 bases between. The length of the CDR3 is 14 residues. From germline, CDR1 is SGDLS and CDR2 YYNGEE. CDR3 sequence reads: CASSAGQWGSPLHF. The CDR3 nucleotides are TGTGCCAGCAGCGCGGGACAATGGGGATCACCCCTCCACTTT.

The chain recombines TRBV6-1 with TRBJ1-6; 8 bases agree with TRBD1. The germline V gene encodes CDR1 MNHNS and CDR2 SASEGT. V was clipped by 7 bases and J by 10 bases; unmatched bases: 12. The CDR3 consists of 15 residues. The CDR3 nucleotides read TGTGCCAGCAAAGTCGTGGGACAGGAAGGATCACCCCTCCACTTT. Encoded protein: CASKVVGQEGSPLHF.

This clonotype was seen a few times. V usage is TRBV25-1 and J usage is TRBJ2-1, with 10 bases that match TRBD1. This CDR3 has 14 amino acids. Germline-derived CDR1 and CDR2 are MGHDK and SYGVNS. V lost 6 bases, J lost 8 bases, and 7 bases stayed unmatched. The DNA of the CDR3 is TGTGCCAGCAGCAGACAGGGGGCGAGCGATGAGCAGTTCTTC. Encoded protein: CASSRQGASDEQFF. The whole variable domain, filled in from reference TRBV25-1 and TRBJ2-1, reads EADIYQTPRYLVIGTGKKITLECSQTMGHDKMYWYQQDPGMELHLIHYSYGVNSTEKGDLSSESTVSRIRTEHFPLTLESARPSHTSQYLCASSRQGASDEQFFGPGTRLTVL.

This clonotype was recorded a few times. The chain has TRBV20-1 and TRBJ1-5; D is uncertain. The V gene's germline CDR1 is DFQATT and CDR2 SNEGSKA (reference sequence). The CDR3 extends over 15 amino acids. Trimming took 0 bases from V and 3 from J, leaving 12 bases between them. The CDR3: CSARESYSVNQPQHF. CDR3 in DNA: TGCAGTGCTAGAGAAAGTTACAGTGTCAATCAGCCCCAGCATTTT.

This clonotype was seen at least ten times. The chain carries TRBV6-5 and TRBJ2-5, with D perhaps being TRBD1 or TRBD2 (6 bases each). This CDR3 contains 15 residues. Between the trimmed V and J ends, which lost 2 bases and 2 bases, there was a span of 12 bases. CDR1 MNHEY and CDR2 SVGAGI come from the germline V gene. The CDR3 region has the DNA TGTGCCAGCAGTTACCAACAGGGAGGTCAAGAGACCCAGTACTTC. It is translated as CASSYQQGGQETQYF.

This clonotype was observed a handful of times. The rearrangement uses TRBV10-1 and TRBJ2-5; the D is unclear. V dropped 5 bases and J dropped 4 bases, with 5 bases sitting between them. The germline gives CDR1 WNHNN, CDR2 SYGVQD (reference sequence). The CDR3 loop spans 11 amino acids. The CDR3 bases are TGCGCCAGCAGTAACCGAGAGACCCAGTACTTC. This gives the protein CASSNRETQYF.

The rearrangement links TRBV6-1 to TRBJ1-2, with TRBD1 identical over 8 bases. Germline V CDR1 and CDR2: MNHNS, SASEGT. The CDR3 extends over 15 amino acids. The J segment lost 5 bases and the V segment lost 5 bases, leaving 10 bases of the junction unmatched. CDR3 nucleotides: TGTGCCAGCAGTTCCCTGGACAGGGATCGGTATGGCTACACCTTC. Translating it yields CASSSLDRDRYGYTF.

The V gene is TRBV3-1, the J gene TRBJ2-1; 12 nucleotides agree with TRBD2. The CDR3 runs to 15 residues. V gave up 6 bases and J gave up 3 bases; unmatched junction bases: 3. Germline lookup yields CDR1 LGHDT and CDR2 YNNKEL (reference sequence). DNA for the CDR3: TGTGCCAGCAGAGGACTAGCGGGACACTACAATGAGCAGTTCTTC. It yields the protein CASRGLAGHYNEQFF.

As concerns this clonotype: A clone one base away is much larger, so this may be a read error. The V and J genes are TRBV12-3 or TRBV12-4 and TRBJ2-1; TRBD2 matches at 8 bases. The CDR3 totals 14 residues. The CDR3 DNA reads TGTGCCAGCAGTTTTACTAGCGGTTACAATGAGCAGTCCTTC. As protein: CASSFTSGYNEQSF.

As concerns this clonotype: One end of the junction fails to match germline, which may point to a read error. CDR3 sequence reads: CASSLGGGGNIEAFF. The CDR3 DNA reads TGTGCCAGCAGCTTAGGTGGGGGGGGGAACATTGAAGCTTTCTTT. The rearrangement links TRBV11-2 to TRBJ1-1, with D possibly matching TRBD1 (5 bases). The CDR3 spans 15 residues. Germline V gives CDR1 SGHAT, CDR2 FQNNGV.

The J gene is TRBJ2-7, the V gene TRBV27; 7 nucleotides match TRBD1. The CDR3 totals 13 residues. Trimming at V came to 6 bases and at J to 6 bases, leaving 8 bases not matched to a gene. From germline, CDR1 is MNHEY and CDR2 SMNVEV (reference sequence). For the CDR3, the DNA is TGTGCCAGCAGCCCCGGACAGGCCCTCGAGCAGTACTTC. This gives the protein CASSPGQALEQYF.

This clonotype was observed a handful of times. The chain recombines TRBV6-2 or TRBV6-3 with TRBJ2-1; TRBD2 matches 8 bases. Losses at the gene ends were 2 bases for V and 5 bases for J; bases not matched to a gene: 2. Germline loops: CDR1 MNHEY, CDR2 SVGEGT. This CDR3 is built from 14 residues. The CDR3 DNA reads as TGTGCCAGCAGTTACGGCGGGGGGCACAATGAGCAGTTCTTC. Residues: CASSYGGGHNEQFF.

J is TRBJ2-1 and V is TRBV24-1; D ambiguous. CDR3 size: 16 residues. Germline V gene data show CDR1 as KGHDR and CDR2 as SFDVKD. The V end was cut by 3 bases, the J end by 2 bases, with 13 bases between. The chain's CDR3 is CATSDQDGRPYNEQFF. DNA for the CDR3: TGTGCCACCAGTGATCAGGACGGAAGACCCTACAATGAGCAGTTCTTC.

This clonotype showed up just a few times. A much larger clone lies a single base off, so this may be a read error. The CDR3 here is CSATRGSTIYNEQFF. CDR3 DNA sequence: TGCAGTGCTACTCGGGGGTCAACCATATACAATGAGCAGTTCTTC. The gene calls are TRBV20-1 and TRBJ2-1; tentative D call: TRBD2 (6 bases). The CDR3 totals 15 residues. CDR1 DFQATT and CDR2 SNEGSKA come from the germline V gene (reference sequence). Trimming shortened V by 4 bases and J by 4 bases, and 17 bases separated the two germline ends.

This clonotype occurred a few times. The rearrangement uses TRBV7-2 and TRBJ2-6, with 10 bases matching TRBD2. This CDR3 region has 17 residues. CDR1 is SGHTA and CDR2 is FQGNSA in the germline V gene. Unmatched junction bases numbered 7, after V lost 7 bases and J lost 1 base. This chain's CDR3 is CASTLSGGGSGANVLTF. The CDR3 DNA is TGTGCCAGCACCCTCAGCGGGGGGGGATCTGGGGCCAACGTCCTGACTTTC.

J is TRBJ2-6 and V is TRBV4-3; a possible D gene is TRBD1 (5 bases). Trimming removed 1 base at V and 4 bases at J, with 17 bases between. Germline lookup yields CDR1 LGHNA and CDR2 YSLEER. The CDR3 sequence is 18 residues long. CDR3 bases: TGCGCCAGCAGCCAAGGTTCCCACGGTGGGGCGGGGGCCAACGTCCTGACTTTC. The encoded protein is CASSQGSHGGAGANVLTF.

This clonotype was picked up many times. The chain recombines TRBV2 with TRBJ2-3; maybe TRBD1 (5 bases). V was trimmed by 3 bases and J by 2 bases, leaving 9 bases between them. The CDR3 loop spans 14 amino acids. Looked up from germline, CDR1 is SNHLY and CDR2 is FYNNEI. CDR3 coding DNA: TGTGCCAGCAGTGACTCAGGGAACACAGATACGCAGTATTTT. Translated, it gives CASSDSGNTDTQYF.

The sample holds many counts of this clonotype. The chain's CDR3 is CSARVENNSPLHF. Written as DNA, the CDR3 is TGCAGTGCTAGAGTGGAGAATAATTCACCCCTCCACTTT. This chain connects TRBV20-1 to TRBJ1-6, with unresolved D. Trimming took off 1 base at V and 5 bases at J, with 6 bases between the two ends. This CDR3 contains 13 residues. From germline, CDR1 is DFQATT and CDR2 SNEGSKA (reference sequence).